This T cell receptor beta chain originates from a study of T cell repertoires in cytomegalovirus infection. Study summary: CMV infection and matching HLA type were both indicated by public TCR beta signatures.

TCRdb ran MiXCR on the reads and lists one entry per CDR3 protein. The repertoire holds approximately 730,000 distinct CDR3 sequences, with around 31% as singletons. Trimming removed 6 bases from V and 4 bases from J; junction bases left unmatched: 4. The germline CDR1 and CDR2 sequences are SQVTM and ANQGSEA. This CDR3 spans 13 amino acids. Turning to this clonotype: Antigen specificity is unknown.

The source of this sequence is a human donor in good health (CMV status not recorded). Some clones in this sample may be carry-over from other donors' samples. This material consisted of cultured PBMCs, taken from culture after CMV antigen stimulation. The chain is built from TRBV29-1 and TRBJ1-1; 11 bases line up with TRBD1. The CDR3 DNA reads TGCAGCGTACCGGGACAGGGGGGCACTGAAGCTTTCTTT. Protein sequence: CSVPGQGGTEAFF.